Described below is a single T cell receptor (beta chain) sequence and its context. The antigen is not known. Sequence at one end of the junction differs from germline and may be a read error. This CDR3 has 15 residues. The germline gives CDR1 MGHRA, CDR2 YSYEKL. Per the original data handling: After removing out-of-frame reads, 2 million to 2.5 million distinct TCRbeta sequences remained. TCRdb's table, derived via immunoSEQ multiplex PCR, lists solely in-frame clones and lacks some. The DNA was the basis for D and trimming; V, J and clone size are from that table. The sample records about 50,000 clones, over 75% being singletons. Single viable CD3+CD4+CD8-CD45RO+ cells were sorted as the memory CD4+ T cells. CMV serostatus came from serum IgG against pp150, pp28, p38, p52. The data derive from a study of memory CD4+ T cells and cytomegalovirus serostatus. On the study more broadly: Donors were healthy Belgian adults, several CMV seropositive and fewer than 30 seronegative.

Study conclusions and caveats: 67 of 164 known CMV-associated TCRbeta sequences appeared in CD4+ memory.

The sequencing input was memory CD4+ T cells from blood. This receptor was identified in an adult in good health and CMV-seronegative. The chain uses TRBV4-1 and TRBJ1-2; 7 positions agree with TRBD1. This CDR3 is CASTQGDRRNYGYTF. The CDR3 coding sequence is TGCGCCAGCACCCAAGGGGACAGAAGAAACTATGGCTACACCTTC.